This TCR beta chain was sequenced in a study of cytomegalovirus exposure and HLA in healthy donors. Vbeta (60) and Jbeta (13) primers were used in the PCR. Libraries were prepared by immunoSEQ multiplex PCR; TCRdb keeps only in-frame clonotypes and omits some of them. The repertoire includes 280,000 or so clones, 70% to 90% of them detected once, and roughly 2.1% sits in the top ten. The CDR3 totals 14 residues. Germline CDR1 reads SGHNT; CDR2 reads YYREEE (reference sequence). Trimming left V 1 base short and J 9 bases short, with 11 bases between. The study's findings and limits: It was about 180 TCR beta chains that were listed as cytomegalovirus-associated.

As regards this clone: As yet, its antigen is unknown.

The clonotype comes from a woman under 30 in good health and CMV-seronegative. The J gene is TRBJ1-6, the V gene TRBV5-4; D ambiguous. Sequencing was done on a sample of PBMCs. The CDR3 region has the DNA TGTGCCAGCAGCTTGTTGAGGGATGGTTCACCCCTCCACTTT. Protein product: CASSLLRDGSPLHF.